The 9 T cell receptor beta chains below come from one sample, sequenced in a study of regulatory T cells in long-lasting Graves disease. Noted time point: persistent/refractory GD, antithyroid drugs over 5 years with positive TRAb. Scientists built the TCR library using RNA that was extracted from PBMCs. Researchers made TCR beta libraries by using iRepertoire HTBI primers and running Arm-PCR on CDR3 regions. TCRdb re-analysed the multiplex PCR reads in MiXCR, keeping a single row per CDR3 protein. The sample includes about 290,000 distinct CDR3 sequences, roughly a fifth of them seen just once. The sample was peripheral blood mononuclear cells (PBMCs), taken when the disease was refractory, from a patient treated with antithyroid drugs. These TCRs come from a female donor with Graves disease.

The chain couples TRBV20-1 to TRBJ2-1, with D perhaps matching TRBD1 (6 bases). The CDR3 spans 12 residues. Germline V CDR1 and CDR2: DFQATT, SNEGSKA (reference sequence). V lost 4 bases and J lost 5, with 9 bases in between. The CDR3: CSATWTDNEQFF. As DNA, the CDR3 is TGCAGTGCTACCTGGACAGACAATGAGCAGTTCTTC.

This clonotype has more than one count but fewer than ten. V gene TRBV30 combines with J gene TRBJ1-5; D unresolved. Trimming shortened V by 1 base and J by 2 bases, and 12 bases separated the two germline ends. The CDR3 is made up of 15 amino acids. Per the germline V gene, CDR1 is GTSNPN and CDR2 is SVGIG (reference sequence). The CDR3 nucleotides read TGTGCCTGGAGTGGTGGGAGTTATGGCAATCAGCCCCAGCATTTT. Residues: CAWSGGSYGNQPQHF.

This clonotype turned up a few times. The rearrangement links TRBV12-3 or TRBV12-4 to TRBJ2-2, with no clear D. The CDR3 consists of 13 residues. V was shortened by 7 bases and J by 0 bases, with 6 bases between the two germline ends. The CDR3, as DNA: TGTGCCAGCACATTGGCGAACACCGGGGAGCTGTTTTTT. Translating gives CASTLANTGELFF.

This clonotype was counted at least ten times. The chain has TRBV6-1 and TRBJ1-4, with a tentative D call TRBD1 (6 bases). CDR3 length: 14 residues. In germline, CDR1 is MNHNS, CDR2 SASEGT. V dropped 7 bases and J dropped 3 bases, with 12 bases sitting between them. The CDR3 loop reads CASNEDSANEKLFF. CDR3 in DNA: TGTGCCAGCAACGAGGACAGCGCTAATGAAAAACTGTTTTTT.

The chain joins TRBV25-1 to TRBJ1-1; TRBD1 aligns across 8 bases. Looked up from germline, CDR1 is MGHDK and CDR2 is SYGVNS. The CDR3 has 12 residues. V lost 3 bases to trimming and J lost 8 bases; unmatched junction nucleotides: 2. CDR3 region: CASSDRGPEAFF. CDR3 nucleotides: TGTGCCAGCAGTGACAGGGGGCCGGAAGCTTTCTTT.

The genes are TRBV6-2 or TRBV6-3 and TRBJ2-7; D is perhaps TRBD1 (6 bases). V lost 5 bases and J 3 bases, leaving 14 bases between the germline ends. Looked up from germline, CDR1 is MNHEY and CDR2 is SVGEGT. The CDR3 has 14 amino acids. CDR3 protein: CASSAGTRDYEQYF. The CDR3 region has the DNA TGTGCCAGCAGTGCCGGGACAAGGGACTACGAGCAGTACTTC.

This clonotype was detected a few times. V is TRBV4-3 and J is TRBJ2-5; 8 bases fit TRBD2. The CDR3 covers 16 residues. J was trimmed by 5 bases and V by 3 bases; bases with no gene match: 11. The germline V gene has CDR1 LGHNA and CDR2 YSLEER. The CDR3 sequence: CASSQAGGGVGETQYF. CDR3 nucleotides: TGCGCCAGCAGCCAGGCGGGGGGCGGAGTAGGGGAGACCCAGTACTTC.

This clonotype was seen at least ten times. The chain couples TRBV5-5 to TRBJ1-1, with 8 bases lining up with TRBD1. V lost 0 bases and J lost 0; bases outside the gene matches: 10. The CDR3 spans 18 residues. CDR1 is SGHKS, CDR2 YYEKEE, per germline (reference sequence). CDR3 nucleotides: TGTGCCAGCAGCTTGGGGACAGGGCAGGGACTCATGAACACTGAAGCTTTCTTT. As protein: CASSLGTGQGLMNTEAFF.

This clonotype has ten or more counts. J is TRBJ2-2 and V is TRBV27; D unclear. CDR1 and CDR2 from the germline V gene are MNHEY and SMNVEV (reference sequence). The CDR3 is made up of 13 amino acids. V was trimmed by 3 bases and J by 3 bases, leaving 5 bases between them. CDR3 loop: CASSLAHTGELFF. The CDR3 DNA follows: TGTGCCAGCAGTTTGGCCCACACCGGGGAGCTGTTTTTT.